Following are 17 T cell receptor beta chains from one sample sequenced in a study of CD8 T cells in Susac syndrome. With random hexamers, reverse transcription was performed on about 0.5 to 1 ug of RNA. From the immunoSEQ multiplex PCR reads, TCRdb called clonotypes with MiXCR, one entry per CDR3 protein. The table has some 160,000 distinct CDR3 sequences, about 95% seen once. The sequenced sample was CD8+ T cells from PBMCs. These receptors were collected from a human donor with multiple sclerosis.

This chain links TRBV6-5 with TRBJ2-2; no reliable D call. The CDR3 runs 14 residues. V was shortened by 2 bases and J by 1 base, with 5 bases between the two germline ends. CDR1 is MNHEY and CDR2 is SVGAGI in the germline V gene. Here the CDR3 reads CASSYRENTGELFF. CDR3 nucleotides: TGTGCCAGCAGTTACCGCGAGAACACCGGGGAGCTGTTTTTT.

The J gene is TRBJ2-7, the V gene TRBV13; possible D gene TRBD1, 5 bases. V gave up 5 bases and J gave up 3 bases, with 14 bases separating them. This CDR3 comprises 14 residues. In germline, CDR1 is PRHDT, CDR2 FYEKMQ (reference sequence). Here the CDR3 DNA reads TGTGCCAGCAGCCGCGACAGTTATAGCTACGAGCAGTACTTC. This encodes CASSRDSYSYEQYF.

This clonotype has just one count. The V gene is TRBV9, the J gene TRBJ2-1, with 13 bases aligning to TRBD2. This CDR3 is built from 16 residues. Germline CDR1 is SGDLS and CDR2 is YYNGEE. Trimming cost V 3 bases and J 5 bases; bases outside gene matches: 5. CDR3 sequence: CASSALLAGGHNEQFF. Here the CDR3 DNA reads TGTGCCAGCAGCGCCCTACTAGCGGGGGGGCACAATGAGCAGTTCTTC.

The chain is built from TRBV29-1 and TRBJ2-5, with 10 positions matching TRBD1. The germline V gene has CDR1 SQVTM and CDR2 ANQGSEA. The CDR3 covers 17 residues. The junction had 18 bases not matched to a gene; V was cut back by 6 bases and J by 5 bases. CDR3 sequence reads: CSVFSSRDRGGKETQYF. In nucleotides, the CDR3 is TGCAGCGTCTTCTCGTCCCGGGACAGGGGAGGTAAGGAGACCCAGTACTTC.

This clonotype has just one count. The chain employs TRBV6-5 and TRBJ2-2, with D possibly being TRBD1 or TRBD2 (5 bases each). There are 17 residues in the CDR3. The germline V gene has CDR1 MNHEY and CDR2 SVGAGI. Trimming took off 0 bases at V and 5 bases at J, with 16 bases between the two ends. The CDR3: CASSYSRGTWLTGELFF. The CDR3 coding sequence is TGTGCCAGCAGTTACTCGAGAGGGACCTGGTTAACCGGGGAGCTGTTTTTT.

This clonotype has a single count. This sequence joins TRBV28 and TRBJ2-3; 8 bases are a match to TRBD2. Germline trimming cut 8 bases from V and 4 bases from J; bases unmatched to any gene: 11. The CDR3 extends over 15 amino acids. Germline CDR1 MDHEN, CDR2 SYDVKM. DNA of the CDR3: TGTGCCAGCGGGGCCGGGACTAGTTTTGCAGATACGCAGTATTTT. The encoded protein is CASGAGTSFADTQYF. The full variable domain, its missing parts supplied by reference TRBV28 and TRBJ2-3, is DVKVTQSSRYLVKRTGEKVFLECVQDMDHENMFWYRQDPGLGLRLIYFSYDVKMKEKGDIPEGYSVSREKKERFSLILESASTNQTSMYLCASGAGTSFADTQYFGPGTRLTVL.

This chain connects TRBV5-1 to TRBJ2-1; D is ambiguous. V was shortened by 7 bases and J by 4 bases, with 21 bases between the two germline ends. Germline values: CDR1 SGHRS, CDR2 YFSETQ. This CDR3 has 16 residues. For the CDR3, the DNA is TGCGCCAGCTCCCCTGGTTCCAGTCCCCAATACAATGAGCAGTTCTTC. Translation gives CASSPGSSPQYNEQFF.

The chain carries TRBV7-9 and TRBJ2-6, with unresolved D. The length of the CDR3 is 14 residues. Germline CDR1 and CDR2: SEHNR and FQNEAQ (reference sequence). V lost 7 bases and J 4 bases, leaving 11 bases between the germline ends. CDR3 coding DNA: TGTGCCAGCACGGACGTGCGGGGGGCCAACGTCCTGACTTTC. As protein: CASTDVRGANVLTF.

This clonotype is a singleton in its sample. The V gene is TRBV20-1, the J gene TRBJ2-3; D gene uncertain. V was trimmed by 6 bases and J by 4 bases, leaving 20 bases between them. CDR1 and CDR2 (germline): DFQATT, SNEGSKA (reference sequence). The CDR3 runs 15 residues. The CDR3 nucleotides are TGCAGTGCCACCATACCGTCGGTTCCCCCAGATACGCAGTATTTT. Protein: CSATIPSVPPDTQYF.

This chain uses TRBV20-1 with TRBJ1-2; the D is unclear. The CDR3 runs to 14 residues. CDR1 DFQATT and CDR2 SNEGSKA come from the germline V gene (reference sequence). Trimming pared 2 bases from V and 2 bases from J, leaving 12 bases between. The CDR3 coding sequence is TGCAGTGCTAGAAATGCAGGCCAGAACTATGGCTACACCTTC. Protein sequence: CSARNAGQNYGYTF.

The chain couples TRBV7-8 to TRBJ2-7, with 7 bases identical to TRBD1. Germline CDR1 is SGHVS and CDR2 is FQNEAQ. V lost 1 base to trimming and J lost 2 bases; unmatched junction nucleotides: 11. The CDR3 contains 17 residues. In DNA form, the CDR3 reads TGTGCCAGCAGCTTAGGTATCCGGGACAGCCTTACCTACGAGCAGTACTTC. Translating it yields CASSLGIRDSLTYEQYF.

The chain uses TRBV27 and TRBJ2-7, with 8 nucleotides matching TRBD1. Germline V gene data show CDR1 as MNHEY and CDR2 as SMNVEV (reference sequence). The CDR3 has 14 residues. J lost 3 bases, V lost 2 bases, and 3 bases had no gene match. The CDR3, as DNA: TGTGCCAGCAGTTTAGGACAGGGTCTCTACGAGCAGTACTTC. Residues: CASSLGQGLYEQYF.

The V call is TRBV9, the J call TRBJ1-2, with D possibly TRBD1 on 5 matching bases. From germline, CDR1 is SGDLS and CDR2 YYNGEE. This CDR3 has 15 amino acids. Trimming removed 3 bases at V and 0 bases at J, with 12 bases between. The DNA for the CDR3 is TGTGCCAGCAGCGACCGGGACCAAACTAACTATGGCTACACCTTC. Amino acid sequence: CASSDRDQTNYGYTF.

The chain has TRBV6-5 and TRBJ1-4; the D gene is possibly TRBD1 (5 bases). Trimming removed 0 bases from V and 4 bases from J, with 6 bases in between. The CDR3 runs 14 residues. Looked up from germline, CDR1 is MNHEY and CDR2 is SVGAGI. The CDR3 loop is CASSYSGGNEKLFF. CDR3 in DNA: TGTGCCAGCAGTTACTCGGGGGGTAATGAAAAACTGTTTTTT.

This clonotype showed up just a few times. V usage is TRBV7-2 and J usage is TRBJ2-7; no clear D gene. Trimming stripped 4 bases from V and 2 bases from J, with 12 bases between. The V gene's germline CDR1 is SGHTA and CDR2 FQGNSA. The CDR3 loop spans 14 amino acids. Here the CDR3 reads CASSSSGGPYEQYF. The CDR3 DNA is TGTGCCAGCAGCTCGTCGGGCGGACCCTACGAGCAGTACTTC. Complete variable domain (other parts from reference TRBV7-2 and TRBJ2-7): GAGVSQSPSNKVTEKGKDVELRCDPISGHTALYWYRQSLGQGLEFLIYFQGNSAPDKSGLPSDRFSAERTGGSVSTLTIQRTQQEDSAVYLCASSSSGGPYEQYFGPGTRLTVT.

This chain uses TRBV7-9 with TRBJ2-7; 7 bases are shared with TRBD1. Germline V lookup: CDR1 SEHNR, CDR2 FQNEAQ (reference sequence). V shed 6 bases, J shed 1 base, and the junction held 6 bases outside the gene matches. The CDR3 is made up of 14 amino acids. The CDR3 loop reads CASRGQLDSYEQYF. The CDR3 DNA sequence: TGTGCCAGCAGGGGACAGCTAGATTCCTACGAGCAGTACTTC. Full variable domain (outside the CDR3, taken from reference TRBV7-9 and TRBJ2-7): DTGVSQNPRHKITKRGQNVTFRCDPISEHNRLYWYRQTLGQGPEFLTYFQNEAQLEKSRLLSDRFSAERPKGSFSTLEIQRTEQGDSAMYLCASRGQLDSYEQYFGPGTRLTVT.

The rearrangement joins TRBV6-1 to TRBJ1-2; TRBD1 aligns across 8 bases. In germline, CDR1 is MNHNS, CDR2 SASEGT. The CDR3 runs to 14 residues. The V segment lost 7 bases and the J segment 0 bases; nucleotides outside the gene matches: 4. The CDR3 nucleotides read TGTGCCAGCACCGGACAGGGACCTAACTATGGCTACACCTTC. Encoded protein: CASTGQGPNYGYTF.